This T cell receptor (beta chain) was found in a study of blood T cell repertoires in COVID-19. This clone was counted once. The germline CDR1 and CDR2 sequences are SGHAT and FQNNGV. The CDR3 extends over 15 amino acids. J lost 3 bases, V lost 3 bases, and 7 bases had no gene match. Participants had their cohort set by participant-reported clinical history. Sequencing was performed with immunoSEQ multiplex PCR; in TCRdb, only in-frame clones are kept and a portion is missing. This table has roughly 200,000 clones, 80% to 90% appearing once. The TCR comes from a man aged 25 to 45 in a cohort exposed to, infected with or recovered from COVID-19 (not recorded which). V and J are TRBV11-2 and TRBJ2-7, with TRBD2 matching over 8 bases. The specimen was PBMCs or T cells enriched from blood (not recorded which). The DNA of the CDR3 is TGTGCCAGCAGCTTTACTAGCGGAGAAGTCTACGAGCAGTACTTC. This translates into CASSFTSGEVYEQYF.